This passage covers 5 T cell receptor beta chains from one sample sequenced in a study of cytomegalovirus exposure and HLA in healthy donors. With 60 Vbeta and 13 Jbeta primers, the PCR was carried out. The table came from immunoSEQ multiplex PCR; TCRdb's copy has only in-frame clones and leaves some out. The sample lists some 180,000 clones, 80% to 85% occurring once. Sequenced sample: PBMCs. The receptors originated from a woman in her late teens or twenties in good health and CMV-seronegative.

The gene calls are TRBV5-1 and TRBJ2-1, with D possibly TRBD2 on 6 matching bases. The V and J ends lost 7 bases and 5 bases respectively, with 16 bases between them. Looked up from germline, CDR1 is SGHRS and CDR2 is YFSETQ. The CDR3 is 14 residues long. This chain's CDR3 is CASHRDSQNNEQFF. CDR3 sequence (DNA): TGCGCCAGCCACCGGGACTCCCAAAACAATGAGCAGTTCTTC.

V gene TRBV28 combines with J gene TRBJ2-7; 11 positions agree with TRBD1. This CDR3 has 14 amino acids. V was clipped by 6 bases and J by 3 bases; unmatched bases: 4. Germline V CDR1 and CDR2: MDHEN, SYDVKM. CDR3: CASRGTGGDYEQYF. The CDR3 nucleotides read TGTGCCAGCAGGGGGACAGGGGGTGACTACGAGCAGTACTTC.

J is TRBJ2-5 and V is TRBV2; TRBD1 might be the D (6 bases). The germline CDR1 and CDR2 sequences are SNHLY and FYNNEI. This CDR3 comprises 13 residues. Trimming removed 2 bases from V and 9 bases from J, with 13 bases in between. As DNA, the CDR3 is TGTGCCAGCAGTGAATACAGGGCTAAGGCCCAGTACTTC. Translating it yields CASSEYRAKAQYF.

The J gene is TRBJ2-7, the V gene TRBV5-8; 8 nucleotides align to TRBD1. CDR1 is SGHTS and CDR2 is YDEGEE in the germline V gene. The CDR3 runs to 15 residues. The junction had 12 bases not matched to a gene; V was cut back by 4 bases and J by 6 bases. This chain's CDR3 is CASSLIQGAEGEQYF. The DNA of the CDR3 is TGTGCCAGCAGCCTAATCCAGGGGGCGGAGGGCGAGCAGTACTTC. Looking up the rest from reference TRBV5-8 and TRBJ2-7 gives the full variable domain: EAGVTQSPTHLIKTRGQQATLRCSPISGHTSVYWYQQALGLGLQFLLWYDEGEERNRGNFPPRFSGRQFPNYSSELNVNALELEDSALYLCASSLIQGAEGEQYFGPGTRLTVT.

This clone was counted once. This chain connects TRBV27 to TRBJ2-2, with TRBD1 as a possible D gene (6 bases). CDR3 size: 12 residues. The germline V gene encodes CDR1 MNHEY and CDR2 SMNVEV (reference sequence). With 8 bases removed from V and 5 bases from J, the gap between germline ends came to 9 bases. The CDR3 reads CASGQGTGELFF. CDR3 nucleotides: TGTGCCAGCGGTCAGGGGACCGGGGAGCTGTTTTTT.